Listed below are T cell receptor beta chains from one sample, sequenced in a study of T cell repertoires in cytomegalovirus infection. Each CDR3 protein is one row after TCRdb ran MiXCR on the reads. The table has under 200,000 distinct CDR3 sequences, 28% seen once; the top ten hold just over 30%. Sample: PBMCs. Receptor source: a human donor in good health (CMV status not recorded). Some clones in this sample may be carry-over from other donors' samples. CDR3s include the opening cysteine and the closing phenylalanine or tryptophan. Each record gives: CDR3 protein, CDR3 DNA, V gene, D gene, J gene, clone size, CDR3 length. The D gene is left open where the match is weak. Only part of the rows carry a size: once, few, many, or a class if the clone is expanded.

cdr3_aa: CASSEARPSGADTQYF
cdr3_nt: TGTGCCAGCAGTGAAGCGCGGCCTAGCGGGGCCGATACGCAGTATTTT
v_call: TRBV2
d_call: TRBD2
j_call: TRBJ2-3
clone_size: .
cdr3_length: 16

cdr3_aa: CASLRGGANVLTF
cdr3_nt: TGTGCCAGTCTAAGAGGTGGGGCCAACGTCCTGACTTTC
v_call: TRBV2
d_call: .
j_call: TRBJ2-6
clone_size: .
cdr3_length: 13

cdr3_aa: CASSFIQVPLHF
cdr3_nt: TGTGCCAGCAGCTTTATCCAAGTCCCCCTCCACTTT
v_call: TRBV7-8
d_call: .
j_call: TRBJ1-6
clone_size: many
cdr3_length: 12

cdr3_aa: CASSLGGDSYGYTF
cdr3_nt: TGTGCCAGCAGCTTAGGAGGGGACAGCTATGGCTACACCTTC
v_call: TRBV7-9
d_call: TRBD1
j_call: TRBJ1-2
clone_size: .
cdr3_length: 14

cdr3_aa: CASTLTGGFYGYTF
cdr3_nt: TGTGCCAGCACCCTTACGGGCGGATTCTATGGCTACACCTTC
v_call: TRBV12-3/TRBV12-4
d_call: .
j_call: TRBJ1-2
clone_size: .
cdr3_length: 14

cdr3_aa: CASSDAESSGNTIYF
cdr3_nt: TGCGCCAGCAGCGACGCGGAGAGCTCTGGAAACACCATATATTTT
v_call: TRBV10-2
d_call: .
j_call: TRBJ1-3
clone_size: .
cdr3_length: 15

cdr3_aa: CASSIRGKMNIQYF
cdr3_nt: TGTGCCAGTAGTATTCGAGGGAAGATGAACATTCAGTACTTC
v_call: TRBV19
d_call: .
j_call: TRBJ2-4
clone_size: many
cdr3_length: 14

cdr3_aa: CSARDVMEGHQSTEAFF
cdr3_nt: TGCAGTGCTAGAGATGTAATGGAGGGGCATCAATCCACTGAAGCTTTCTTT
v_call: TRBV20-1
d_call: .
j_call: TRBJ1-1
clone_size: few
cdr3_length: 17

cdr3_aa: CSAADRDDGNTIYF
cdr3_nt: TGCAGCGCCGCGGACAGGGACGATGGAAACACCATATATTTT
v_call: TRBV29-1
d_call: TRBD1
j_call: TRBJ1-3
clone_size: .
cdr3_length: 14

cdr3_aa: CASRSTSGGQETQYF
cdr3_nt: TGTGCCAGCAGATCAACTAGCGGCGGCCAAGAGACCCAGTACTTC
v_call: TRBV7-2
d_call: TRBD2
j_call: TRBJ2-5
clone_size: many
cdr3_length: 15

cdr3_aa: CASSPRRTSGADTQYF
cdr3_nt: TGTGCCAGCAGCCCTAGGCGGACTAGCGGGGCAGATACGCAGTATTTT
v_call: TRBV7-2
d_call: TRBD2
j_call: TRBJ2-3
clone_size: many
cdr3_length: 16

cdr3_aa: CASSEDRNTEAFF
cdr3_nt: TGTGCCAGCTCCGAGGACAGGAACACTGAAGCTTTCTTT
v_call: TRBV7-3
d_call: .
j_call: TRBJ1-1
clone_size: .
cdr3_length: 13

cdr3_aa: CASSIGREEYGYTF
cdr3_nt: TGTGCCAGTAGTATTGGTCGGGAGGAATACGGCTACACCTTC
v_call: TRBV19
d_call: .
j_call: TRBJ1-2
clone_size: few
cdr3_length: 14

cdr3_aa: CASRIRNTEAFF
cdr3_nt: TGTGCCAGTAGAATTAGGAACACTGAAGCTTTCTTT
v_call: TRBV19
d_call: .
j_call: TRBJ1-1
clone_size: .
cdr3_length: 12

cdr3_aa: CASSYGTVDIQYF
cdr3_nt: TGTGCCAGCAGCTACGGGACAGTGGACATTCAGTACTTC
v_call: TRBV7-4
d_call: TRBD1
j_call: TRBJ2-4
clone_size: .
cdr3_length: 13

cdr3_aa: CASSTRTGGRETQYF
cdr3_nt: TGTGCCAGCAGCACCCGGACAGGGGGCAGGGAGACCCAGTACTTC
v_call: TRBV11-3
d_call: TRBD1
j_call: TRBJ2-5
clone_size: .
cdr3_length: 15

cdr3_aa: CSARGESYNEQFF
cdr3_nt: TGCAGTGCTAGAGGGGAGTCCTACAATGAGCAGTTCTTC
v_call: TRBV20-1
d_call: .
j_call: TRBJ2-1
clone_size: .
cdr3_length: 13

cdr3_aa: CASSSLGGPSTDTQYF
cdr3_nt: TGTGCCAGCAGCTCGTTGGGGGGGCCGAGCACAGATACGCAGTATTTT
v_call: TRBV7-6
d_call: .
j_call: TRBJ2-3
clone_size: .
cdr3_length: 16

cdr3_aa: CASSLAVGDTQYF
cdr3_nt: TGTGCCAGCAGCTTAGCCGTAGGAGATACGCAGTATTTT
v_call: TRBV7-6
d_call: .
j_call: TRBJ2-3
clone_size: .
cdr3_length: 13